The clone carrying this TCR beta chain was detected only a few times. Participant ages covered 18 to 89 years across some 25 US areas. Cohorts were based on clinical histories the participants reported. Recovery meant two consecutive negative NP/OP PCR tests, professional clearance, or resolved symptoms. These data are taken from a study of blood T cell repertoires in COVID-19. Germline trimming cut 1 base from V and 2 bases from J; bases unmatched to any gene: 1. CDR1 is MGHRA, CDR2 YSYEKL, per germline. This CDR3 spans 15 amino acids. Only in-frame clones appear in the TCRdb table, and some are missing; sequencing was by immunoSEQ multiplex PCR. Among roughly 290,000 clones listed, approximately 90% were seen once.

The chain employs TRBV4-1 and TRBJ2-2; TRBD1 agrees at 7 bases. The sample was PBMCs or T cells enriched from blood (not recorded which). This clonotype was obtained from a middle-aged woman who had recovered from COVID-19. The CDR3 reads CASSQGQGNTGELFF. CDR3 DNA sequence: TGCGCCAGCAGCCAAGGACAGGGTAACACCGGGGAGCTGTTTTTT.